A single sample gave rise to the 20 T cell receptor beta chains below, sequenced in a study of T cell responses to AZD1222 COVID-19 vaccine. The method was immunoSEQ multiplex PCR; TCRdb's version includes in-frame clones alone and lacks a portion of them. The repertoire has about 140,000 clones, around 90% of them found once; the top ten carry approximately 3.5%. The sample consisted of peripheral blood, taken on day 0 of AZD1222 vaccination. These receptors were taken from an adult in good health.

The chain employs TRBV12-5 and TRBJ1-1; unclear D gene. The V end lost 2 bases, the J end lost 3 bases, and 7 bases lay between the germline ends. CDR1 LGHNT and CDR2 FRNRAP come from the germline V gene. The CDR3 totals 13 residues. As DNA, the CDR3 is TGTGCTAGTGGTTTGAACACCCACACTGAAGCTTTCTTT. Its protein is CASGLNTHTEAFF.

The chain has TRBV12-3 or TRBV12-4 and TRBJ2-1; tentative D call: TRBD2 (5 bases). The germline V and J ends were trimmed by 5 bases and 7 bases, with 9 bases remaining between them. The CDR3 covers 12 residues. In nucleotides, the CDR3 is TGTGCCAGCAGTCCTATAGCGAATGAGCAGTTCTTC. Its protein is CASSPIANEQFF.

V gene TRBV27 combines with J gene TRBJ2-1; no definite D call. V lost 5 bases to trimming and J lost 8 bases, with 10 bases between them. Germline V gene sequence: CDR1 MNHEY, CDR2 SMNVEV (reference sequence). This CDR3 is built from 12 residues. The CDR3 DNA reads as TGTGCCAGCAGTGTCCCGAATGATGAGCAGTTCTTC. Translating gives CASSVPNDEQFF.

The chain joins TRBV6-1 to TRBJ2-7; TRBD1 matches 10 bases. This CDR3 has 16 residues. Losses at the gene ends were 4 bases for V and 4 bases for J; bases not matched to a gene: 10. Germline loops: CDR1 MNHNS, CDR2 SASEGT. CDR3 DNA: TGTGCCAGCAGTGGACTCGTACCGGGACAGGGGTACGAGCAGTACTTC. This sequence encodes CASSGLVPGQGYEQYF.

The gene calls are TRBV15 and TRBJ1-1, with 7 positions matching TRBD1. This CDR3 region has 12 residues. With V trimmed by 4 bases and J by 8 bases, 4 bases remained unmatched. Per the germline V gene, CDR1 is LNHNV and CDR2 is YYDKDF (reference sequence). This CDR3 reads CATSTRTGEAFF. The CDR3 DNA reads as TGTGCCACCAGCACCAGGACAGGCGAAGCTTTCTTT.

The chain employs TRBV10-2 and TRBJ2-3; no definite D call. The germline V gene has CDR1 WSHSY and CDR2 SAAADI. The ends were cut back, 0 bases at V and 4 bases at J, with 8 bases in the middle. This CDR3 spans 14 amino acids. The CDR3 sequence: CASSESEGPDTQYF. In DNA form, the CDR3 reads TGCGCCAGCAGTGAGTCCGAAGGGCCAGATACGCAGTATTTT.

This chain joins TRBV5-4 and TRBJ2-4, with D perhaps matching TRBD1 (6 bases). This CDR3 is built from 15 residues. Looked up from germline, CDR1 is SGHNT and CDR2 is YYREEE (reference sequence). V lost 0 bases, J lost 6 bases, and 13 bases lay in between. The DNA of the CDR3 is TGTGCCAGCAGCTTGGCCCCAGGGGACCGAAACATTCAGTACTTC. It encodes CASSLAPGDRNIQYF.

The chain couples TRBV12-3 or TRBV12-4 to TRBJ1-2; unclear D gene. V lost 2 bases and J 5 bases, leaving 6 bases between the germline ends. The CDR3 covers 12 residues. The CDR3 is CASSLTGYGYTF. As DNA, the CDR3 is TGTGCCAGCAGTTTAACCGGTTATGGCTACACCTTC.

The V and J genes are TRBV5-1 and TRBJ2-1, with 8 bases matching TRBD2. The CDR3 has 15 amino acids. J lost 0 bases, V lost 2 bases, and 1 base had no gene match. Germline loops: CDR1 SGHRS, CDR2 YFSETQ. The CDR3 reads CASSLSGSSYNEQFF. The CDR3 DNA reads as TGCGCCAGCAGCTTAAGCGGGAGCTCCTACAATGAGCAGTTCTTC.

This clone was counted between two and nine times. V gene TRBV5-1 combines with J gene TRBJ1-6, with TRBD1 matching over 7 bases. The CDR3 is 15 amino acids. CDR1 and CDR2 (germline): SGHRS, YFSETQ. Unmatched junction bases numbered 5, after V lost 0 bases and J lost 8 bases. In DNA, the CDR3 is TGCGCCAGCAGCTTGGCCGGGACAGCCGATTCACCCCTCCACTTT. This encodes CASSLAGTADSPLHF. Supplemented by reference TRBV5-1 and TRBJ1-6, the full variable domain reads KAGVTQTPRYLIKTRGQQVTLSCSPISGHRSVSWYQQTPGQGLQFLFEYFSETQRNKGNFPGRFSGRQFSNSRSEMNVSTLELGDSALYLCASSLAGTADSPLHFGNGTRLTVT.

This chain joins TRBV7-2 and TRBJ1-1; TRBD1 matches at 7 bases. From germline, CDR1 is SGHTA and CDR2 FQGNSA. The J segment lost 3 bases and the V segment lost 6 bases, leaving 4 bases of the junction unmatched. This CDR3 has 13 residues. In DNA, the CDR3 is TGTGCCAGCAGTTATCAGGGGGACACTGAAGCTTTCTTT. It yields the protein CASSYQGDTEAFF.

The gene calls are TRBV18 and TRBJ1-5, with TRBD1 as a possible D gene (5 bases). The CDR3 extends over 14 amino acids. Trimming left V 1 base short and J 4 bases short, with 8 bases between. In germline, CDR1 is KGHSH, CDR2 LQKENI. The CDR3 DNA is TGTGCCAGCTCACCACAGCGGACAAATCAGCCCCAGCATTTT. Its translation is CASSPQRTNQPQHF.

J is TRBJ1-1 and V is TRBV7-8; TRBD1 matches 10 bases. This CDR3 comprises 17 residues. The germline V gene has CDR1 SGHVS and CDR2 FQNEAQ. V was clipped by 2 bases and J by 6 bases; unmatched bases: 12. The CDR3: CASSLRPGTGADPEAFF. CDR3 nucleotides: TGTGCCAGCAGCTTACGTCCCGGGACAGGGGCCGACCCTGAAGCTTTCTTT.

The chain joins TRBV30 to TRBJ2-7, with 10 bases lining up with TRBD2. Germline trimming cut 2 bases from V and 2 bases from J; bases unmatched to any gene: 3. CDR3 length: 14 residues. The germline V gene has CDR1 GTSNPN and CDR2 SVGIG (reference sequence). The CDR3 DNA follows: TGTGCCTGGAGTCCCGGGACTAGCGCCTACGAGCAGTACTTC. Amino acid sequence: CAWSPGTSAYEQYF.

The chain recombines TRBV19 with TRBJ2-7; 7 bases line up with TRBD1. This CDR3 spans 15 amino acids. Trimming took 2 bases from V and 2 from J; bases not matched to a gene: 6. CDR1 and CDR2 from the germline V gene are LNHDA and SQIVND (reference sequence). The CDR3 loop reads CASSIYGGQPYEQYF. The CDR3 coding sequence is TGTGCCAGTAGTATATATGGGGGACAGCCCTACGAGCAGTACTTC.

The chain joins TRBV7-2 to TRBJ2-2; 14 bases are shared with TRBD2. Germline trimming cut 6 bases from V and 1 base from J; bases unmatched to any gene: 7. CDR1 SGHTA and CDR2 FQGNSA come from the germline V gene. This CDR3 has 18 amino acids. CDR3 DNA sequence: TGTGCCAGCAGTAGACTAGCGGGAGGGCCTTGGAACACCGGGGAGCTGTTTTTT. It specifies CASSRLAGGPWNTGELFF.

This clone was seen only once. The chain uses TRBV4-3 and TRBJ2-5, with D unclear. This CDR3 has 13 residues. V was cut by 0 bases and J by 6 bases, with 8 bases left in between. Germline-derived CDR1 and CDR2 are LGHNA and YSLEER. CDR3 residues: CASSQDRGQTQYF. CDR3 DNA: TGCGCCAGCAGCCAAGACAGAGGTCAGACCCAGTACTTC.

The V and J genes are TRBV14 and TRBJ1-2, with D perhaps TRBD1 (6 bases). The CDR3 is 14 amino acids. Germline-derived CDR1 and CDR2 are SGHDN and FVKESK. Trimming cost V 10 bases and J 9 bases, with 24 bases left between them. The CDR3 sequence: CATRSSGAFDSYTF. The CDR3 DNA follows: TGTGCCACCCGATCCTCAGGGGCTTTTGACAGCTACACCTTC.

This chain uses TRBV15 with TRBJ2-3; TRBD2 matches at 7 bases. The CDR3 loop spans 14 amino acids. The V gene's germline CDR1 is LNHNV and CDR2 YYDKDF (reference sequence). Germline trimming cut 0 bases from V and 6 bases from J; bases unmatched to any gene: 3. CDR3 nucleotides: TGTGCCACCAGCAGAGATAGCGGGCCCGATACGCAGTATTTT. Protein sequence: CATSRDSGPDTQYF.

The genes are TRBV28 and TRBJ1-5; the D gene is possibly TRBD1 (6 bases). The CDR3 has 15 residues. Germline CDR1 MDHEN, CDR2 SYDVKM. V shed 3 bases and J shed 2 bases, with 11 bases lying between them. Written as DNA, the CDR3 is TGTGCCAGCAGTTTGGGACAACGGGGCAATCAGCCCCAGCATTTT. Amino acids: CASSLGQRGNQPQHF.